This T cell receptor (beta chain) was identified in a study of identical twins. The length of the CDR3 is 13 residues. From germline, CDR1 is MRHNA and CDR2 SNTAGT. V gave up 5 bases and J gave up 6 bases, with 11 bases separating them. On this clonotype: Its target is not known.

The study's findings and limits: In beta out-of-frame sequences, the excess sharing between twins was weaker. Insertions were fewer in abundant cord blood beta clonotypes, whereas memory repertoires showed none of this pattern. Cross-sectional statistics, not tracking of the same donors, supported the conclusions.

Template switching added a universal primer binding site, and final cDNA carried unique molecular identifiers. Using its own MiXCR run on the 5' RACE reads, TCRdb lists one record per CDR3 protein. Among about 700,000 distinct CDR3 sequences listed, 8.6% were seen once. These data were also filed under a second study, of yellow fever vaccine responses in identical twins.

V and J are TRBV6-4 and TRBJ2-1; D is possibly TRBD2 (5 bases). This sequence was found in a woman aged 18 to 35 in good health. Sequenced: PBMCs. The CDR3 DNA reads as TGTGCCAGCAGTCTGACGCGGGTCAATGAGCAGTTCTTC. This translates into CASSLTRVNEQFF.